These 29 T cell receptor beta chains originate from one sample sequenced in a study of cytomegalovirus exposure and HLA in healthy donors. Researchers ran the PCR with 60 Vbeta and 13 Jbeta primers. Sequencing used immunoSEQ multiplex PCR; TCRdb keeps in-frame clones, though not all of them. The table has roughly 140,000 clones, roughly 80% seen once. The specimen sequenced was PBMCs. These receptors were obtained from a female donor in good health and CMV-seronegative.

This clone was counted only a few times. The chain carries TRBV6-1 and TRBJ1-4; unclear D gene. Trimming removed 4 bases from V and 15 bases from J, with 15 bases in between. There are 12 residues in the CDR3. Germline CDR1 reads MNHNS; CDR2 reads SASEGT. The CDR3 sequence is CASSGDFGLLFF. CDR3 nucleotide sequence: TGTGCCAGCAGTGGAGACTTTGGACTCTTGTTTTTT.

This rearrangement joins TRBV27 to TRBJ2-1, with unresolved D. This CDR3 region has 14 residues. CDR1 is MNHEY and CDR2 is SMNVEV in the germline V gene (reference sequence). Trimming took 5 bases from V and 0 from J, leaving 8 bases between them. The CDR3 sequence is CASSPGGSYNEQFF. CDR3 nucleotides: TGTGCCAGCAGTCCGGGTGGCTCCTACAATGAGCAGTTCTTC.

The chain joins TRBV6-1 to TRBJ2-5; TRBD1 might be the D (5 bases). The CDR3 runs 15 residues. Germline CDR1 reads MNHNS; CDR2 reads SASEGT. V shed 8 bases and J shed 1 base, with 17 bases lying between them. The CDR3 reads CASYTGSFLQETQYF. The CDR3 DNA reads as TGTGCCAGCTATACAGGTTCCTTCCTCCAAGAGACCCAGTACTTC.

The V call is TRBV7-8, the J call TRBJ1-4, with 9 bases matching TRBD1. This CDR3 has 15 amino acids. The junction had 5 bases not matched to a gene; V was cut back by 4 bases and J by 5 bases. Germline values: CDR1 SGHVS, CDR2 FQNEAQ. The CDR3 DNA sequence: TGTGCCAGCAGCTACTCCGGGACAGGGAATGAAAAACTGTTTTTT. This translates into CASSYSGTGNEKLFF.

J is TRBJ2-7 and V is TRBV2; D not certain. Trimming left V 6 bases short and J 4 bases short, with 4 bases between. The CDR3 spans 10 residues. CDR1 is SNHLY and CDR2 is FYNNEI in the germline V gene. The CDR3 region has the DNA TGTGCCAGCAGCAATTACGAGCAGTACTTC. Translation: CASSNYEQYF.

With regard to this clone: Sequence at one end of the junction differs from germline and may be a read error. This specimen includes other DNA sequences encoding the same CDR3. The CDR3 reads CASSLAGGNEQFF. In DNA, the CDR3 is TGTGCTAGCAGCTTAGCGGGGGGTAATGAGCAGTTCTTC. The chain carries TRBV7-7 and TRBJ2-1; 10 positions match TRBD2. The V gene's germline CDR1 is SSHAT and CDR2 FNYEAQ (reference sequence). The CDR3 consists of 13 residues.

This clone was detected only a few times. J is TRBJ1-2 and V is TRBV30, with TRBD1 as a possible D gene (6 bases). The CDR3 consists of 13 residues. With 4 bases removed from V and 8 bases from J, the gap between germline ends came to 17 bases. Looked up from germline, CDR1 is GTSNPN and CDR2 is SVGIG (reference sequence). The CDR3 DNA reads TGTGCCTGGAAGGGGGAGTGGGGGAAAGGCTACACCTTC. It encodes CAWKGEWGKGYTF.

The chain combines TRBV5-8 with TRBJ1-1; a possible D gene is TRBD1 (6 bases). The CDR3 is 14 residues long. Germline V CDR1 and CDR2: SGHTS, YDEGEE. Trimming stripped 0 bases from V and 1 base from J, with 7 bases between. CDR3 DNA: TGTGCCAGCAGCTTGGGACAGGCGAACACTGAAGCTTTCTTT. Translating it yields CASSLGQANTEAFF.

V and J are TRBV30 and TRBJ2-3; D is perhaps TRBD2 (6 bases). Germline-derived CDR1 and CDR2 are GTSNPN and SVGIG (reference sequence). CDR3 length equals 12 residues. The V end was cut by 3 bases, the J end by 4 bases, with 8 bases between. CDR3 sequence: CAWRGGADTQYF. CDR3 in DNA: TGTGCCTGGAGGGGGGGAGCAGATACGCAGTATTTT.

V usage is TRBV7-2 and J usage is TRBJ1-1; D may be TRBD1 (5 bases). The length of the CDR3 is 14 residues. Trimming shortened V by 1 base and J by 2 bases, and 8 bases separated the two germline ends. In germline, CDR1 is SGHTA, CDR2 FQGNSA. CDR3 amino acids: CASSLGQKNTEAFF. Written as DNA, the CDR3 is TGTGCCAGCAGCTTAGGACAGAAAAACACTGAAGCTTTCTTT.

The rearrangement links TRBV6-6 to TRBJ2-5; 10 bases agree with TRBD2. The trim removed 5 bases at V and 7 bases at J, leaving 7 bases unmatched. Germline values: CDR1 MNHNY, CDR2 SVGAGI (reference sequence). This CDR3 comprises 14 residues. The CDR3 bases are TGTGCCAGCAGTCCTCTAGCGGGAGAGGGGACCCAGTACTTC. It codes for CASSPLAGEGTQYF.

Concerning this clone itself: Germline is not matched at one junction end, which may reflect a read error. The CDR3 is CASSFTGTGRGELLF. CDR3 DNA sequence: TGTGCCAGCAGCTTCACCGGGACAGGGAGGGGGGAGCTGCTTTTT. The chain combines TRBV5-6 with TRBJ2-2; 9 bases map to TRBD1. The CDR3 runs 15 residues. The germline CDR1 and CDR2 sequences are SGHDT and YYEEEE. Using reference TRBV5-6 and TRBJ2-2 for the parts outside the CDR3, the full variable domain is DAGVTQSPTHLIKTRGQQVTLRCSPKSGHDTVSWYQQALGQGPQFIFQYYEEEERQRGNFPDRFSGHQFPNYSSELNVNALLLGDSALYLCASSFTGTGRGELLFGEGSRLTVL.

A remark on this clone: Sequence at one end of the junction differs from germline and may be a read error. The chain is built from TRBV7-9 and TRBJ1-1, with a weak D call TRBD1 (5 bases). Per the germline V gene, CDR1 is SEHNR and CDR2 is FQNEAQ (reference sequence). The length of the CDR3 is 12 residues. CDR3 DNA sequence: TGTTCCAGCAGCCTCGTTGTAGGGGTAGCTTTCTTT. It specifies CSSSLVVGVAFF.

This clone came up once. The gene calls are TRBV19 and TRBJ1-5, with a weak D call TRBD1 (6 bases). Germline CDR1 LNHDA, CDR2 SQIVND (reference sequence). The CDR3 totals 14 residues. Deletions cut 5 bases from V and 3 bases from J, with 11 bases between. The CDR3 protein is CASSGGANNQPQHF. Here the CDR3 DNA reads TGTGCCAGTAGTGGGGGGGCAAACAATCAGCCCCAGCATTTT.

This chain joins TRBV7-9 and TRBJ1-1, with D possibly matching TRBD1 (6 bases). V lost 3 bases to trimming and J lost 6 bases, with 14 bases between them. Germline V lookup: CDR1 SEHNR, CDR2 FQNEAQ (reference sequence). The CDR3 runs 14 residues. The CDR3 is CASSFRGGRAEAFF. In DNA, the CDR3 is TGTGCCAGCAGCTTTCGAGGGGGTCGGGCTGAAGCTTTCTTT.

The J gene is TRBJ1-6, the V gene TRBV7-2; the D is unclear. Germline V lookup: CDR1 SGHTA, CDR2 FQGNSA. V dropped 9 bases and J dropped 9 bases, with 15 bases sitting between them. The CDR3 is made up of 13 amino acids. For the CDR3, the DNA is TGTGCCAGTATGCGTCTCTCCGGTTCACCCCTCCACTTT. Translated, it gives CASMRLSGSPLHF.

The rearrangement joins TRBV18 to TRBJ2-3, with 7 bases fitting TRBD2. Germline V gene lookup returns CDR1 KGHSH and CDR2 LQKENI. This CDR3 region has 17 residues. Unmatched junction bases numbered 12, after V lost 0 bases and J lost 6 bases. The CDR3 sequence: CASSPPVVPGAGDTQYF. The CDR3, as DNA: TGTGCCAGCTCACCACCCGTTGTACCGGGAGCGGGGGATACGCAGTATTTT.

The chain combines TRBV28 with TRBJ2-5, with 11 bases lining up with TRBD2. The J call may be incorrect, as the DNA end agrees better with TRBJ2-7. CDR1 is MDHEN and CDR2 is SYDVKM in the germline V gene. This CDR3 has 17 residues. Written as DNA, the CDR3 is TGTGCCAGCAGTTTTTTAGCGGGAGGGCCGCTTTCCTACGAGCAGTACTTC. This sequence encodes CASSFLAGGPLSYEQYF.

The rearrangement uses TRBV2 and TRBJ2-1; maybe TRBD1 (6 bases). The germline V gene has CDR1 SNHLY and CDR2 FYNNEI. V was cut by 11 bases and J by 7 bases, with 21 bases left in between. CDR3 length equals 14 residues. DNA of the CDR3: TGTGCCTCCATGGGGGCTATAAGTCGTAATGAGCAGTTCTTC. Translated, it gives CASMGAISRNEQFF.

The chain carries TRBV28 and TRBJ2-2, with D perhaps TRBD1 (6 bases). CDR1 and CDR2 from the germline V gene are MDHEN and SYDVKM. The CDR3 is 15 residues long. With 4 bases removed from V and 6 bases from J, the gap between germline ends came to 15 bases. CDR3 amino acids: CASSSQGWGAGELFF. In DNA form, the CDR3 reads TGTGCCAGCAGTTCACAGGGTTGGGGTGCCGGGGAGCTGTTTTTT.

This clone was picked up one time. The chain joins TRBV10-3 to TRBJ2-1; D may be TRBD1 (5 bases). Between the trimmed V and J ends, which lost 6 bases and 5 bases, there was a span of 8 bases. The CDR3 totals 12 residues. From germline, CDR1 is ENHRY and CDR2 SYGVKD. The CDR3 sequence is CAIRDTNNEQFF. Written as DNA, the CDR3 is TGTGCCATCAGGGACACAAACAATGAGCAGTTCTTC.

This clone has only one observation. J is TRBJ1-1 and V is TRBV5-4, with 8 bases matching TRBD1. CDR3 length: 15 amino acids. Germline-derived CDR1 and CDR2 are SGHNT and YYREEE (reference sequence). After removal of 6 bases from V and 1 base from J, the junction contained 8 bases not matched to a gene. The CDR3: CASTRDRLWNTEAFF. The CDR3 DNA reads TGTGCCAGCACCCGGGACAGGCTCTGGAACACTGAAGCTTTCTTT.

This clone was seen a handful of times. The V call is TRBV2, the J call TRBJ1-1; D is unresolved. This CDR3 is 15 amino acids long. Germline CDR1 and CDR2: SNHLY and FYNNEI. Trimming took off 2 bases at V and 1 base at J, with 11 bases between the two ends. CDR3 protein: CASSELGTPNTEAFF. CDR3 bases: TGTGCCAGCAGTGAATTGGGCACACCGAACACTGAAGCTTTCTTT.

V gene TRBV7-2 combines with J gene TRBJ2-7; D not resolved. Trimming removed 2 bases at V and 3 bases at J, with 2 bases between. The CDR3 extends over 11 amino acids. CDR1 SGHTA and CDR2 FQGNSA come from the germline V gene. CDR3 sequence reads: CASSLYYEQYF. DNA of the CDR3: TGTGCCAGCAGCTTATACTACGAGCAGTACTTC. Full variable domain (outside the CDR3, taken from reference TRBV7-2 and TRBJ2-7): GAGVSQSPSNKVTEKGKDVELRCDPISGHTALYWYRQSLGQGLEFLIYFQGNSAPDKSGLPSDRFSAERTGGSVSTLTIQRTQQEDSAVYLCASSLYYEQYFGPGTRLTVT.

The V and J genes are TRBV6-5 and TRBJ1-4; no clear D gene. Germline CDR1 and CDR2: MNHEY and SVGAGI. The ends were cut back, 0 bases at V and 11 bases at J, with 10 bases in the middle. The CDR3 loop spans 13 amino acids. Written as DNA, the CDR3 is TGTGCCAGCAGTTACTCCCGCCAGTTTAAACTGTTTTTT. This gives the protein CASSYSRQFKLFF.

The table lists this clone with a few counts. J is TRBJ1-4 and V is TRBV19, with D possibly TRBD1 on 6 matching bases. The CDR3 consists of 14 residues. The ends were cut back, 7 bases at V and 0 bases at J, with 9 bases in the middle. Germline assignment: CDR1 LNHDA and CDR2 SQIVND (reference sequence). CDR3 DNA: TGTGCCAGTAAGTGGACAGCAACTAATGAAAAACTGTTTTTT. Residues: CASKWTATNEKLFF.

This clone appeared a few times. The rearrangement links TRBV30 to TRBJ2-7; TRBD1 is a possible D gene (5 bases). Deletions cut 3 bases from V and 5 bases from J, with 11 bases between. Per the germline V gene, CDR1 is GTSNPN and CDR2 is SVGIG (reference sequence). This CDR3 spans 12 amino acids. CDR3 DNA sequence: TGTGCCTGGAGCCAGGGAAACGACGAGCAGTACTTC. Its translation: CAWSQGNDEQYF.

The CDR3 DNA sequence: TGCGCCAGCAGCTTGGGGGCAGCGGGGAACAACGAGCAGTACTTC. Translating gives CASSLGAAGNNEQYF. V is TRBV5-1 and J is TRBJ2-7; TRBD2 agrees at 7 bases. V lost 0 bases and J lost 5; bases outside the gene matches: 8. CDR1 is SGHRS, CDR2 YFSETQ, per germline. CDR3 length: 15 amino acids.

The chain is built from TRBV15 and TRBJ1-2; D is perhaps TRBD1 (5 bases). Trimming stripped 0 bases from V and 5 bases from J, with 10 bases between. The CDR3 is 14 amino acids. Germline V gives CDR1 LNHNV, CDR2 YYDKDF (reference sequence). CDR3 region: CATSREGGVYGYTF. The CDR3 nucleotides read TGTGCCACCAGCAGAGAGGGGGGGGTTTATGGCTACACCTTC.